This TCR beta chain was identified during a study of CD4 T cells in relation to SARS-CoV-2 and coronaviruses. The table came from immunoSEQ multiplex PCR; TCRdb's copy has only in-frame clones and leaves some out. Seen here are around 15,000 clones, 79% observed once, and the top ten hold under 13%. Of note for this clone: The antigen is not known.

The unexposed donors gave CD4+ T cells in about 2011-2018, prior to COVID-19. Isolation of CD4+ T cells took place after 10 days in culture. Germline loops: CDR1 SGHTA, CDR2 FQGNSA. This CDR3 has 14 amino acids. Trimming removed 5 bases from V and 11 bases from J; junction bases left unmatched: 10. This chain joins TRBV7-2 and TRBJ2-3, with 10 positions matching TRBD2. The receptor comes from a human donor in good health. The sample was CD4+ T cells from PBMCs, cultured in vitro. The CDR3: CASSPRTSGGRQYF. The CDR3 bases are TGTGCCAGCAGCCCCAGGACTAGCGGTGGGAGGCAGTATTTT. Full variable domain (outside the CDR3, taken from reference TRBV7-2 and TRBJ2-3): GAGVSQSPSNKVTEKGKDVELRCDPISGHTALYWYRQSLGQGLEFLIYFQGNSAPDKSGLPSDRFSAERTGGSVSTLTIQRTQQEDSAVYLCASSPRTSGGRQYFGPGTRLTVL.